Below, one TCR beta chain is given with its context. Some clones are missing from TCRdb's copy, which holds only in-frame ones; the method was immunoSEQ multiplex PCR. The sample shows around 70,000 clones, 75% to 95% of them seen only once. CDR1 and CDR2 (germline): MNHNS, SASEGT. The V gene end was trimmed by 2 bases and the J gene end by 6 bases; junction bases not matched to a gene: 12. This CDR3 has 16 amino acids. This sample was taken from a study of cytotoxic CD8 clonotypes in ibrutinib-treated CLL. Study context: Patients gave response samples after a median roughly 11 months of treatment, range 6 to 36.

The sequences come from PBMCs, collected after 12 months of ibrutinib treatment. J is TRBJ1-2 and V is TRBV6-1, with 7 bases aligning to TRBD1. This receptor was obtained from a human donor with chronic lymphocytic leukemia. CDR3 residues: CASSELEGQVQDGYTF. The CDR3 nucleotides are TGTGCCAGCAGTGAATTAGAAGGACAGGTGCAAGATGGCTACACCTTC.